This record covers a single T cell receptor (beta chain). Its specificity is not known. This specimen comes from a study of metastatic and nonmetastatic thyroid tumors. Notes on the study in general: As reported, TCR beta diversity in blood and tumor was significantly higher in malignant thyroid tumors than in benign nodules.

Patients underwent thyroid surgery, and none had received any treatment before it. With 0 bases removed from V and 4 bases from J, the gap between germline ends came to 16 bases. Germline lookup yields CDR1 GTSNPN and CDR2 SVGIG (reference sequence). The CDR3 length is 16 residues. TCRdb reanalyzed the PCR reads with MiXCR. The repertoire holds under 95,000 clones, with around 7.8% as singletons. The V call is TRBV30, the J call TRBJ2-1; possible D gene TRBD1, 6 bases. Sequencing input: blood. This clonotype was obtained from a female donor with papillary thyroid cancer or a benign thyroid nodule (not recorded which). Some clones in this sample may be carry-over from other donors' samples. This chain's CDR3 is CAWSVGVQGYYNEQFF. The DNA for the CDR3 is TGTGCCTGGAGTGTAGGGGTACAGGGATATTACAATGAGCAGTTCTTC.